The rows below give T cell receptor beta chains drawn from one sample of a study of blood T cell repertoires in COVID-19. Using immunoSEQ multiplex PCR, the repertoire was profiled, and TCRdb retains in-frame clones only, with some absent. The sample holds more than 250,000 clones, around 90% seen once. The specimen sequenced was peripheral blood. The receptors come from a woman between 50 and 59 years old with COVID-19, enrolled during active disease. CDR3s include the opening cysteine and the closing phenylalanine or tryptophan. A D gene is named only where the DNA matches it firmly. Not every row has a clone size; where given, it reads once, few, many or a size class.

>TRBD1|TRBV3-1/TRBV3-2|TRBJ1-6|.
CASSRTGVSSPLHF
TGTGCCAGCAGCCGGACAGGGGTAAGTTCACCCCTCCACTTT
>.|TRBV27|TRBJ1-5|few
CASSLFPYSNQPQHF
TGTGCCAGCAGTTTATTCCCCTATAGCAATCAGCCCCAGCATTTT
>.|TRBV7-2|TRBJ2-1|.
CASSLTGVRYNEQFF
TGTGCCAGCAGCTTAACGGGAGTACGGTACAATGAGCAGTTCTTC
>TRBD1|TRBV6-2/TRBV6-3|TRBJ1-2|.
CASSLNDRGNGYTF
TGTGCCAGCAGTCTGAATGACAGGGGGAATGGCTACACCTTC
>TRBD1|TRBV6-6|TRBJ1-2|.
CASSADRAYGYTF
TGTGCCAGCAGTGCGGACAGGGCTTATGGCTACACCTTC
>.|TRBV3-1/TRBV3-2|TRBJ1-1|.
CASSQLGADTEAFF
TGTGCCAGCAGCCAATTGGGGGCGGACACTGAAGCTTTCTTT
>.|TRBV24-1|TRBJ2-5|.
CATSDSNKETQYF
TGTGCCACCAGTGACTCGAACAAGGAGACCCAGTACTTC
>.|TRBV7-9|TRBJ2-7|once
CASSLGQTYYEQYF
TGTGCCAGCAGCTTAGGCCAGACATACTACGAGCAGTACTTC
>.|TRBV18|TRBJ2-7|.
CASSPRQTYEQYF
TGTGCCAGCTCCCCCAGACAGACCTACGAGCAGTACTTC
>TRBD2|TRBV28|TRBJ2-3|.
CASSTRTSGRGADTQYF
TGTGCCAGCAGTACGCGGACTAGCGGGAGGGGCGCAGATACGCAGTATTTT
>TRBD1|TRBV28|TRBJ1-4|.
CASRPPRGHREKLFF
TGTGCCAGCAGACCCCCCAGGGGGCACCGCGAAAAACTGTTTTTT
>.|TRBV5-5|TRBJ2-7|once
CASSLPLASAEQYF
TGTGCCAGCAGCTTGCCACTAGCTTCGGCCGAGCAGTACTTC
>.|TRBV9|TRBJ1-2|.
CASKRGAASGYTF
TGTGCCAGCAAACGGGGGGCCGCCTCGGGCTACACCTTC
>TRBD2|TRBV18|TRBJ2-1|.
CASSPGQREYNEQFF
TGTGCCAGCTCACCCGGGCAGCGGGAGTACAATGAGCAGTTCTTC
>.|TRBV12-3/TRBV12-4|TRBJ1-5|.
CASSYKTSQHF
TGTGCCAGCAGTTATAAGACATCCCAGCATTTT
>.|TRBV28|TRBJ2-5|.
CAVDESGAMGETQYF
TGTGCTGTCGATGAGTCGGGAGCCATGGGGGAGACCCAGTACTTC
>TRBD2|TRBV19|TRBJ2-1|once
CASSKLLAGDGNEQFF
TGTGCCAGTAGTAAACTTTTAGCGGGAGATGGGAATGAGCAGTTCTTC
>TRBD2|TRBV5-1|TRBJ2-1|.
CASRRPLSAGVGNEQFF
TGCGCCAGCAGGCGACCCCTGTCGGCGGGAGTGGGCAATGAGCAGTTCTTC
>.|TRBV6-2/TRBV6-3|TRBJ1-5|.
CASSEGQGDQPQHF
TGTGCCAGCAGTGAGGGACAAGGGGATCAGCCCCAGCATTTT
>.|TRBV6-5|TRBJ2-5|once
CASSYRGNLETQYF
TGTGCCAGCAGTTACAGGGGGAATCTAGAGACCCAGTACTTC
>TRBD2|TRBV11-2|TRBJ2-2|.
CASRGQGLAGGPRTGELFF
TGTGCCAGCAGGGGACAGGGACTAGCGGGAGGGCCGCGCACCGGGGAGCTGTTTTTT
>.|TRBV2|TRBJ1-1|.
CASTETVPEAFF
TGTGCCAGCACCGAGACAGTCCCTGAAGCTTTCTTT
>TRBD2|TRBV19|TRBJ2-1|.
CATRAGAYNEQFF
TGTGCCACTAGAGCGGGAGCCTACAATGAGCAGTTCTTC
>TRBD1|TRBV5-5|TRBJ1-2|.
CASSIRTGQGANYGYTF
TGTGCCAGCAGCATACGCACAGGACAGGGGGCGAACTATGGCTACACCTTC
>.|TRBV24-1|TRBJ1-2|.
CATSDFSPAGGREGYTF
TGTGCCACCAGTGATTTTTCCCCGGCCGGGGGGAGAGAGGGCTACACCTTC
>.|TRBV27|TRBJ1-1|.
CASSPLDRPNTEAFF
TGTGCCAGCAGTCCCTTGGACAGACCGAACACTGAAGCTTTCTTT
>TRBD2|TRBV5-1|TRBJ2-1|.
CASSLGRGGNNEQFF
TGCGCCAGCAGCTTGGGGCGGGGAGGGAACAATGAGCAGTTCTTC
>TRBD2|TRBV9|TRBJ2-1|.
CASSVVLAGTNEQFF
TGTGCCAGCAGCGTAGTACTAGCGGGGACCAATGAGCAGTTCTTC
>.|TRBV10-3|TRBJ1-2|.
CAISESYGGSYGYTF
TGTGCCATCAGTGAGTCGTATGGAGGGAGCTATGGCTACACCTTC
>TRBD1|TRBV6-2/TRBV6-3|TRBJ2-7|.
CASSRDRTYEQYF
TGTGCCAGCAGTAGGGACAGGACCTACGAGCAGTACTTC
>.|TRBV10-1|TRBJ1-2|.
CASSEGTSNYGYTF
TGCGCCAGCAGTGAGGGGACTTCTAACTATGGCTACACCTTC
>TRBD2|TRBV5-1|TRBJ2-5|.
CASSSLAGGPIFQETQYF
TGCGCCAGCAGCTCACTAGCGGGAGGGCCTATTTTCCAAGAGACCCAGTACTTC
>TRBD1|TRBV2|TRBJ2-1|.
CASSSGTAPSRNEQFF
TGTGCCAGCAGTTCTGGGACAGCCCCTTCTCGGAATGAGCAGTTCTTC
>TRBD1|TRBV4-3|TRBJ2-7|.
CASSQEVQGWGEQYF
TGCGCCAGCAGCCAAGAGGTACAGGGGTGGGGCGAGCAGTACTTC
>TRBD2|TRBV25-1|TRBJ2-7|.
CASSEFGGGGYEQYF
TGTGCCAGCAGTGAATTCGGCGGGGGGGGCTACGAGCAGTACTTC
>.|TRBV7-2|TRBJ2-3|.
CASSLGWLGADTQYF
TGTGCCAGCAGCTTAGGGTGGCTAGGGGCAGATACGCAGTATTTT
>TRBD1|TRBV6-6|TRBJ1-2|.
CASSPWGQGGNYGYTF
TGTGCCAGCAGTCCGTGGGGACAGGGTGGGAACTATGGCTACACCTTC
>TRBD2|TRBV29-1|TRBJ2-3|.
CSVVVLGLAGDTQYF
TGCAGCGTTGTAGTATTGGGGCTAGCGGGAGATACGCAGTATTTT
>.|TRBV9|TRBJ2-7|.
CASSVGPEGEQYF
TGTGCCAGCAGCGTAGGACCCGAGGGAGAGCAGTACTTC
>.|TRBV3-1/TRBV3-2|TRBJ1-1|.
CASSHPGVFMNTEAFF
TGTGCCAGCAGCCACCCCGGGGTATTCATGAACACTGAAGCTTTCTTT
>.|TRBV11-2|TRBJ2-7|.
CASSPLYEQYF
TGTGCCAGCAGCCCTCTCTACGAGCAGTACTTC
>TRBD2|TRBV27|TRBJ2-7|.
CASSRGLAGTNYEQYF
TGTGCCAGCAGTAGGGGACTAGCGGGAACCAACTACGAGCAGTACTTC
>.|TRBV5-1|TRBJ2-1|.
CASRVSGESYYEQFF
TGCGCCAGCAGAGTTTCGGGAGAATCCTATTATGAGCAGTTCTTC
>.|TRBV5-1|TRBJ2-7|.
CASSLEADHGGQYF
TGCGCCAGCAGCTTGGAGGCGGACCACGGAGGGCAGTACTTC
>.|TRBV12-5|TRBJ1-5|.
CASGSSKLQGNSNQPQHF
TGTGCTAGTGGTTCATCAAAATTACAGGGTAATAGCAATCAGCCCCAGCATTTT
>.|TRBV29-1|TRBJ1-2|.
CSVGGQVDGYTF
TGCAGCGTTGGGGGGCAGGTTGATGGCTACACCTTC
>.|TRBV30|TRBJ1-1|.
CAWSPGLNTEAFF
TGTGCCTGGAGCCCAGGGTTGAACACTGAAGCTTTCTTT
>TRBD1|TRBV3-1/TRBV3-2|TRBJ2-5|.
CASSQDSGTGGRNF
TGTGCCAGCAGCCAAGATTCCGGTACAGGGGGGCGTAACTTC
>TRBD1|TRBV12-5|TRBJ2-3|.
CASVRFETGADTQYF
TGTGCTAGTGTGCGTTTTGAGACAGGGGCAGATACGCAGTATTTT
>.|TRBV4-1|TRBJ2-1|.
CASSQVSTSPGDEQFF
TGCGCCAGCAGCCAAGTCTCTACTAGCCCGGGGGATGAGCAGTTCTTC
>.|TRBV27|TRBJ1-4|.
CASSLGQGSEKLFF
TGTGCCAGCAGTTTAGGGCAGGGGAGTGAAAAACTGTTTTTT
>TRBD2|TRBV2|TRBJ2-3|.
CASSDIAGVTDTQYF
TGTGCCAGCAGTGATATAGCGGGAGTGACAGATACGCAGTATTTT
>.|TRBV19|TRBJ1-3|.
CASSIVGRGSGNTIYF
TGTGCCAGTAGTATAGTTGGCAGGGGATCTGGAAACACCATATATTTT